The clone carrying this TCR beta chain occurred many times. The antigen remains unidentified. TCRdb re-called the RACE reads through MiXCR, storing one row per CDR3 protein. The sample has some 340,000 distinct CDR3 sequences; around 7% are singletons. Time point meaning: patch test 1, 2 weeks after DPC sensitization. The treatment denotes: therapeutic diphenylcyclopropenone sensitization with weekly scalp DPC. Venepuncture was done earlier than the placement of each patch test. Unfractionated whole blood was the source from which total RNA was extracted. Between the trimmed V and J ends, which lost 0 bases and 3 bases, there was a span of 14 bases. Germline CDR1 reads WSHSY; CDR2 reads SAAADI. The CDR3 extends over 16 amino acids. The sample belongs to a study of human T cells and chemical hapten exposure. At the level of the study: Patch tests containing 0.01% DPC, applied to the upper back, were read at 6 days. Points from the study as a whole: Large CDR3 similarity clusters arose significantly more often from expanded TCRs than from controls.

The V gene is TRBV10-2, the J gene TRBJ1-2; no clear D gene. The TCR sequence derives from a woman in her late teens or twenties with alopecia areata. Some clones in this sample may be carry-over from other donors' samples. Specimen: whole blood, collected in connection with sensitization to the hapten diphenylcyclopropenone (DPC). The CDR3 coding sequence is TGCGCCAGCAGTGAGTCAGGCCAGCCCCACGACTATGGCTACACCTTC. Protein sequence: CASSESGQPHDYGYTF.